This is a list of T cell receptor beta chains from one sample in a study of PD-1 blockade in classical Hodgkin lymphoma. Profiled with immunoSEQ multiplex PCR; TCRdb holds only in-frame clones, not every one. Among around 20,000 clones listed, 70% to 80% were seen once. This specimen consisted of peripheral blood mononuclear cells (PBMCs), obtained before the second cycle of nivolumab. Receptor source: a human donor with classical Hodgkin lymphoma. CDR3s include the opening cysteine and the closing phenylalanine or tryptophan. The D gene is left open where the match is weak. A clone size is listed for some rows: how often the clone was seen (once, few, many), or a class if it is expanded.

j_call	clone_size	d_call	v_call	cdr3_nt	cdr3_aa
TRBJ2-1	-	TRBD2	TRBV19	TGTGCCAGTAGTAGGGCTGGCCTAGCGGGAGGGCTTGAGCAGTTCTTC	CASSRAGLAGGLEQFF
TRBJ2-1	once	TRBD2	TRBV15	TGTGCCACCACCCATGGCCTAGCGGGAGGGGTAGCCAATGAGCAGTTCTTC	CATTHGLAGGVANEQFF
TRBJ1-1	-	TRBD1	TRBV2	TGTGCCAGCAGTGGCTCGAGGGGGCCCCGAACTGAAGCTTTCTTT	CASSGSRGPRTEAFF
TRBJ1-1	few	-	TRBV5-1	TGCGCCAGCAGCTTTCGGGGAAACACTGAAGCTTTCTTT	CASSFRGNTEAFF
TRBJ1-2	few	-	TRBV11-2	TGTGCCAGCAGCTTTGTGAATGGTGGCTACACCTTC	CASSFVNGGYTF
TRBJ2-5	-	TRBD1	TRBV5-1	TGCGCCAGCAGCATAGGGACAGTCCAAGAGACCCAGTACTTC	CASSIGTVQETQYF
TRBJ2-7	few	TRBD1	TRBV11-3	TGTGCCAGCAGCTTAGACCCGGGACAGGGTTACGAGCAGTACTTC	CASSLDPGQGYEQYF
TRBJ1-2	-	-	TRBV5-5	TGTGCCAGCAGTTCGGACCCCGGCTATGGCTACACCTTC	CASSSDPGYGYTF
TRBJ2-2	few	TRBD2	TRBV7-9	TGCTCGTTGACTAGCGGGGGGGAAGACACCGGGGAGCTGTTTTTT	CSLTSGGEDTGELFF
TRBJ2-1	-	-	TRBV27	TGTGCCAGCAGTTTATTAGGGGTAGGCTTCAATGAGCAGTTCTTC	CASSLLGVGFNEQFF
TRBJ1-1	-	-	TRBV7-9	TGTGCCAGCAGCTCCAAGTCCCCTGAAGCTTTCTTT	CASSSKSPEAFF
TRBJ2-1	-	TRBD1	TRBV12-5	TGTGCTAGTGGCACCGGGACAGGTTACAATGAGCAGTTCTTC	CASGTGTGYNEQFF
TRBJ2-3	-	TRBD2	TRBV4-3	TGCGCCAGCAGCCAAGTACTAGCGGGACACGGGGATACGCAGTATTTT	CASSQVLAGHGDTQYF
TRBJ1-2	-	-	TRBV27	TGTGCCAGCAGTTTATCATTCGGGACTCGGGGCTACACCTTC	CASSLSFGTRGYTF
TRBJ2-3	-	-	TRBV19	TGTGCCAGTAGTGCGGACTCGGCGAGAGATACGCAGTATTTT	CASSADSARDTQYF
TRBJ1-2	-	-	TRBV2	TGTGCCAGCAGTTCAGGTACTCCCCTCATCTCTGGCTACACCTTC	CASSSGTPLISGYTF
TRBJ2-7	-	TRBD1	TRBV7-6	TGTGCCAGCAGCCTTACCGGGACAGCAGCCTCCTACGAGCAGTACTTC	CASSLTGTAASYEQYF
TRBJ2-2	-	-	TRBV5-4	TGTGCCAGCAGCTTGGACTCGAACACCGGGGAGCTGTTTTTT	CASSLDSNTGELFF
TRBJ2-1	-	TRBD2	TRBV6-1	TGTGCCAGCACCACGGGGGGGGTAGGGAATGAGCAGTTCTTC	CASTTGGVGNEQFF
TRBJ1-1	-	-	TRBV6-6	TGTGCCAGCAGCCCTCGAATTGAAGCTTTCTTT	CASSPRIEAFF
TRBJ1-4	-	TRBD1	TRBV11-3	TGTGCCAGCAGCCTCGGACAGGGAGGAACTAATGAAAAACTGTTTTTT	CASSLGQGGTNEKLFF
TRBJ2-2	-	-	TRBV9	TGTGCCAGCAGCGTAGTGGGGCGGAACACCGGGGAGCTGTTTTTT	CASSVVGRNTGELFF
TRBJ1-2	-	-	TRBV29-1	TGCAGCGTTGACCCCTCGTCGGGGTATAGGTCTGGCTACACCTTC	CSVDPSSGYRSGYTF
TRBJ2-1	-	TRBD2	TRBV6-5	TGTGCCAGCAGTTACTCGATTAGCGGGAGATACAATGAGCAGTTCTTC	CASSYSISGRYNEQFF
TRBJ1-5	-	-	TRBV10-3	TGTGCCATCAGTGAGTCGGCAGATAGCAATCAGCCCCAGCATTTT	CAISESADSNQPQHF
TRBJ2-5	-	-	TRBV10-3	TGTGCCATCAGCAACTCGAGTGATCTAGCGGAGACCCAGTACTTC	CAISNSSDLAETQYF
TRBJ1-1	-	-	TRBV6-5	TGTGCCAGCATGAGGGAACAAATGAACACTGAAGCTTTCTTT	CASMREQMNTEAFF
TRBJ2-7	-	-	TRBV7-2	TGTGCCAGCAGCTTAACAGGGTACGAGCAGTACTTC	CASSLTGYEQYF
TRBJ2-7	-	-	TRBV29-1	TGCAGCGTCCTCACGGACGAGCAGTACTTC	CSVLTDEQYF
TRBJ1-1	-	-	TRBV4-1	TGCGCCAGCAGTGTCAGGGAGGGGAACACTGAAGCTTTCTTT	CASSVREGNTEAFF
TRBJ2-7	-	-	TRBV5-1	TGCGCCAGCAGCCTCCAAAGGGGTCCCTACGAGCAGTACTTC	CASSLQRGPYEQYF
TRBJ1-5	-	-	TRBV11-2	TGTGCCAGCAGCTTAGGGCCAAATAGCAATCAGCCCCAGCATTTT	CASSLGPNSNQPQHF
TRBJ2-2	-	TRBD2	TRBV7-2	TGTGCCAGCAGCTCGGGACTAGCGGGAGTTCGAACCGGGGAGCTGTTTTTT	CASSSGLAGVRTGELFF
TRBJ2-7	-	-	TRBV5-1	TGCGCCAGCAGCTTGGGGGGCGCCGCCTACGAGCAGTACTTC	CASSLGGAAYEQYF
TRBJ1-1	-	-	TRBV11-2	TGTGCCAGCAGCTTAGATCGATCGGATGCTTTCTTT	CASSLDRSDAFF
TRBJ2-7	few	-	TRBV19	TGTGCCAGTAGTATTTTGGATCCCGGAGGCGAGCAGTACTTC	CASSILDPGGEQYF
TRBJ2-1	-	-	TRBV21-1	TGTGCCAGCAGCAACGGGACGAGCTCCTACAATGAGCAGTTCTTC	CASSNGTSSYNEQFF
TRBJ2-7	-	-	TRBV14	TGTGCCAGCAGCGTAGGGACCCGGGGGGAGCAGTACTTC	CASSVGTRGEQYF
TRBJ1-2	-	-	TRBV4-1	TGCGCCAGCAGCCAAACAGACCTGGGTTCGGGTGGCTACACCTTC	CASSQTDLGSGGYTF
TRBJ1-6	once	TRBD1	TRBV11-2	TGTGCCAGCAGCTTAGCCGGGACAGGCCACGGGAATTCACCCCTCCACTTT	CASSLAGTGHGNSPLHF
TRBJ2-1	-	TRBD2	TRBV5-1	TGCGCCAGCAGCTTGGTCGCGGGAGGGCCGGGTGAGCAGTTCTTC	CASSLVAGGPGEQFF
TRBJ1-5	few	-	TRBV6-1	TGTGCCAGCAGTAGGACAGATAATCAGCCCCAGCATTTT	CASSRTDNQPQHF